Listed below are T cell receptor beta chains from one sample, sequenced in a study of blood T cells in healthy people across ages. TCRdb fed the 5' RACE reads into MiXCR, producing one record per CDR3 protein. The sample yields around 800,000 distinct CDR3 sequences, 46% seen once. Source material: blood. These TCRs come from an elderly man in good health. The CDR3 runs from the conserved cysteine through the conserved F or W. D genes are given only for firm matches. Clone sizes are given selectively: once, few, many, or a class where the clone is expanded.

cdr3_aa: CASSPTSNEQFF
cdr3_nt: TGTGCCAGCTCACCAACTAGCAATGAGCAGTTCTTC
clone_size: many
v_call: TRBV18
j_call: TRBJ2-1
d_call: -

cdr3_aa: CASSQDLANTPLHF
cdr3_nt: TGCGCCAGCAGCCAAGATCTGGCGAATACACCCCTCCACTTT
clone_size: few
v_call: TRBV4-3
j_call: TRBJ1-6
d_call: -

cdr3_aa: CSAGQRVSNQPQHF
cdr3_nt: TGCAGTGCCGGCCAGCGCGTTAGCAATCAGCCCCAGCATTTT
clone_size: many
v_call: TRBV20-1
j_call: TRBJ1-5
d_call: -

cdr3_aa: CASRSRDLTLGSPLHF
cdr3_nt: TGTGCCAGCAGATCTAGGGACCTGACCTTGGGGTCACCCCTCCACTTT
clone_size: -
v_call: TRBV2
j_call: TRBJ1-6
d_call: -

cdr3_aa: CASSRAQGAGGYTF
cdr3_nt: TGTGCCAGCAGTCGGGCACAGGGGGCGGGGGGCTACACCTTC
clone_size: -
v_call: TRBV12-3/TRBV12-4
j_call: TRBJ1-2
d_call: TRBD1

cdr3_aa: CASSAQGGNQPQHF
cdr3_nt: TGTGCCAGCAGCGCTCAGGGCGGCAATCAGCCCCAGCATTTT
clone_size: -
v_call: TRBV12-3/TRBV12-4
j_call: TRBJ1-5
d_call: -

cdr3_aa: CATSDFGASGRTEQFF
cdr3_nt: TGTGCCACCAGTGATTTTGGGGCTAGCGGGAGGACTGAGCAGTTCTTC
clone_size: -
v_call: TRBV24-1
j_call: TRBJ2-1
d_call: TRBD2

cdr3_aa: CSVAVGGRGTDTQYF
cdr3_nt: TGCAGCGTTGCGGTAGGGGGCAGGGGCACAGATACGCAGTATTTT
clone_size: -
v_call: TRBV29-1
j_call: TRBJ2-3
d_call: TRBD1

cdr3_aa: CAIKGLADSGEQYF
cdr3_nt: TGTGCCATCAAGGGACTAGCGGACTCGGGCGAGCAGTACTTC
clone_size: few
v_call: TRBV10-3
j_call: TRBJ2-7
d_call: TRBD2

cdr3_aa: CSVTSGTDTQYF
cdr3_nt: TGCAGCGTAACCTCTGGCACAGATACGCAGTATTTT
clone_size: -
v_call: TRBV29-1
j_call: TRBJ2-3
d_call: -

cdr3_aa: CASSFKGRDTEAFF
cdr3_nt: TGTGCCAGCAGCTTTAAGGGTCGGGACACTGAAGCTTTCTTT
clone_size: -
v_call: TRBV7-2
j_call: TRBJ1-1
d_call: -

cdr3_aa: CASSHPTGTDYNEQFF
cdr3_nt: TGCGCCAGCAGCCACCCGACCGGGACAGACTACAATGAGCAGTTCTTC
clone_size: -
v_call: TRBV4-3
j_call: TRBJ2-1
d_call: TRBD1

cdr3_aa: CASSLAFASGRTDTQYF
cdr3_nt: TGTGCCAGCAGTTTAGCGTTCGCTAGCGGGAGAACAGATACGCAGTATTTT
clone_size: -
v_call: TRBV12-3/TRBV12-4
j_call: TRBJ2-3
d_call: TRBD2

cdr3_aa: CASSFSPGDTQYF
cdr3_nt: TGTGCCAGCAGCTTTTCTCCCGGGGATACGCAGTATTTT
clone_size: -
v_call: TRBV7-2
j_call: TRBJ2-3
d_call: -

cdr3_aa: CSAAGPEETQYF
cdr3_nt: TGCAGTGCCGCCGGACCAGAAGAGACCCAGTACTTC
clone_size: -
v_call: TRBV20-1
j_call: TRBJ2-5
d_call: -

cdr3_aa: CASSYLRAGTKNIQYF
cdr3_nt: TGTGCCAGCAGTTACCTTAGGGCAGGGACCAAAAACATTCAGTACTTC
clone_size: -
v_call: TRBV27
j_call: TRBJ2-4
d_call: -

cdr3_aa: CASSGADRYEQYF
cdr3_nt: TGTGCCAGCAGCGGGGCAGATCGATACGAGCAGTACTTC
clone_size: -
v_call: TRBV12-3/TRBV12-4
j_call: TRBJ2-7
d_call: -

cdr3_aa: CASSGTGGGFKQYF
cdr3_nt: TGTGCCAGCAGCGGTACAGGGGGCGGATTCAAGCAGTACTTC
clone_size: -
v_call: TRBV5-5
j_call: TRBJ2-4
d_call: TRBD1

cdr3_aa: CASSQGGLGQTDTQYF
cdr3_nt: TGTGCCAGCAGCCAAGGGGGACTCGGACAGACAGATACGCAGTATTTT
clone_size: -
v_call: TRBV3-1
j_call: TRBJ2-3
d_call: -

cdr3_aa: CSARSGTFTDTQYF
cdr3_nt: TGCAGTGCTAGATCCGGGACTTTCACAGATACGCAGTATTTT
clone_size: -
v_call: TRBV20-1
j_call: TRBJ2-3
d_call: -

cdr3_aa: CASSWTTGVIPDTQYF
cdr3_nt: TGTGCCAGCAGCTGGACAACGGGAGTTATTCCAGATACGCAGTATTTT
clone_size: many
v_call: TRBV7-2
j_call: TRBJ2-3
d_call: -

cdr3_aa: CASSVASYNEQFF
cdr3_nt: TGTGCCAGCAGCGTAGCCAGTTACAATGAGCAGTTCTTC
clone_size: few
v_call: TRBV9
j_call: TRBJ2-1
d_call: -

cdr3_aa: CASSPTRHGTGNSYEQYF
cdr3_nt: TGTGCCAGCAGCCCGACCCGGCATGGGACAGGGAACTCCTACGAGCAGTACTTC
clone_size: many
v_call: TRBV12-3/TRBV12-4
j_call: TRBJ2-7
d_call: TRBD1

cdr3_aa: CASRLGRDNEQYF
cdr3_nt: TGTGCCAGCAGGCTGGGGAGGGACAACGAGCAGTACTTC
clone_size: many
v_call: TRBV2
j_call: TRBJ2-7
d_call: -

cdr3_aa: CAISGTGTNTEAFF
cdr3_nt: TGTGCCATCAGTGGGACAGGGACGAACACTGAAGCTTTCTTT
clone_size: -
v_call: TRBV10-3
j_call: TRBJ1-1
d_call: TRBD1

cdr3_aa: CASSWAAGNTDTQYF
cdr3_nt: TGTGCCAGCAGTTGGGCTGCGGGTAACACAGATACGCAGTATTTT
clone_size: few
v_call: TRBV12-3/TRBV12-4
j_call: TRBJ2-3
d_call: -

cdr3_aa: CASSADRGFETQYF
cdr3_nt: TGTGCCAGCAGTGCGGACAGGGGCTTCGAGACCCAGTACTTC
clone_size: -
v_call: TRBV2
j_call: TRBJ2-5
d_call: TRBD1

cdr3_aa: CASSLGQLNEKLFF
cdr3_nt: TGTGCCAGCTCACTTGGACAGCTTAATGAAAAACTGTTTTTT
clone_size: many
v_call: TRBV18
j_call: TRBJ1-4
d_call: -

cdr3_aa: CASSQDPGAQYF
cdr3_nt: TGTGCCAGCAGCCAAGATCCCGGAGCCCAGTACTTC
clone_size: -
v_call: TRBV3-1
j_call: TRBJ2-7
d_call: -

cdr3_aa: CASSQIEYEQFF
cdr3_nt: TGTGCCAGCAGCCAAATAGAGTATGAGCAGTTCTTC
clone_size: -
v_call: TRBV3-1
j_call: TRBJ2-1
d_call: -

cdr3_aa: CASSPLTSGRAYEQFF
cdr3_nt: TGTGCCAGCAGCCCGCTAACTAGCGGGAGGGCCTATGAGCAGTTCTTC
clone_size: few
v_call: TRBV7-2
j_call: TRBJ2-1
d_call: TRBD2

cdr3_aa: CASSLARGLAGETQYF
cdr3_nt: TGTGCCAGCAGCTTGGCTCGAGGACTAGCGGGAGAGACCCAGTACTTC
clone_size: few
v_call: TRBV5-5
j_call: TRBJ2-5
d_call: TRBD2

cdr3_aa: CASSLTASQETQYF
cdr3_nt: TGTGCCAGCAGCTTGACAGCTTCCCAAGAGACCCAGTACTTC
clone_size: many
v_call: TRBV7-2
j_call: TRBJ2-5
d_call: -

cdr3_aa: CASSLSFSDTQYF
cdr3_nt: TGTGCCAGCAGCTTGAGTTTTTCCGATACGCAGTATTTT
clone_size: many
v_call: TRBV7-2
j_call: TRBJ2-3
d_call: -

cdr3_aa: CSAGLAENEQFF
cdr3_nt: TGCAGTGCGGGACTAGCGGAGAATGAGCAGTTCTTC
clone_size: few
v_call: TRBV20-1
j_call: TRBJ2-1
d_call: TRBD2

cdr3_aa: CASQWGGQETQYF
cdr3_nt: TGTGCCAGTCAGTGGGGGGGACAAGAGACCCAGTACTTC
clone_size: -
v_call: TRBV7-9
j_call: TRBJ2-5
d_call: TRBD2

cdr3_aa: CAITGDEQFF
cdr3_nt: TGTGCCATCACTGGGGATGAGCAGTTCTTC
clone_size: -
v_call: TRBV10-3
j_call: TRBJ2-1
d_call: -

cdr3_aa: CASSLEQGSEQFF
cdr3_nt: TGTGCCAGCAGTCTCGAACAGGGTAGTGAGCAGTTCTTC
clone_size: -
v_call: TRBV27
j_call: TRBJ2-1
d_call: -

cdr3_aa: CSVTDGDSYEQYF
cdr3_nt: TGCAGCGTCACCGACGGAGACTCCTACGAGCAGTACTTC
clone_size: few
v_call: TRBV29-1
j_call: TRBJ2-7
d_call: -

cdr3_aa: CAIRTTGGGGQYF
cdr3_nt: TGTGCCATCAGGACCACAGGGGGCGGAGGGCAGTACTTC
clone_size: -
v_call: TRBV10-3
j_call: TRBJ2-7
d_call: TRBD1

cdr3_aa: CASSIGQGPDTQYF
cdr3_nt: TGTGCCAGCAGTATCGGACAGGGTCCAGATACGCAGTATTTT
clone_size: few
v_call: TRBV2
j_call: TRBJ2-3
d_call: TRBD1

cdr3_aa: CASGAPGQPQHF
cdr3_nt: TGTGCCAGCGGTGCCCCCGGCCAGCCCCAGCATTTT
clone_size: -
v_call: TRBV2
j_call: TRBJ1-5
d_call: -

cdr3_aa: CASRDYNNEQFF
cdr3_nt: TGTGCCAGTCGGGACTACAACAATGAGCAGTTCTTC
clone_size: many
v_call: TRBV2
j_call: TRBJ2-1
d_call: TRBD2

cdr3_aa: CASSSTGPSGANVLTF
cdr3_nt: TGTGCCAGCAGTTCAACGGGACCCTCTGGGGCCAACGTCCTGACTTTC
clone_size: many
v_call: TRBV6-8
j_call: TRBJ2-6
d_call: -

cdr3_aa: CATRGRDWDSGANVLTF
cdr3_nt: TGTGCCACCAGGGGGAGGGATTGGGACTCTGGGGCCAACGTCCTGACTTTC
clone_size: few
v_call: TRBV24-1
j_call: TRBJ2-6
d_call: TRBD2

cdr3_aa: CSVDDRYNEQFF
cdr3_nt: TGCAGCGTTGACGACAGGTACAATGAGCAGTTCTTC
clone_size: -
v_call: TRBV29-1
j_call: TRBJ2-1
d_call: -

cdr3_aa: CSARDMARSSYEQYF
cdr3_nt: TGCAGTGCTAGAGATATGGCGAGGAGCTCCTACGAGCAGTACTTC
clone_size: -
v_call: TRBV20-1
j_call: TRBJ2-7
d_call: -

cdr3_aa: CASSSREGPIPYGYTF
cdr3_nt: TGTGCCAGCAGCTCCCGGGAGGGGCCTATACCCTATGGCTACACCTTC
clone_size: -
v_call: TRBV7-2
j_call: TRBJ1-2
d_call: -

cdr3_aa: CSARPGLELEKLFF
cdr3_nt: TGCAGTGCACGACCGGGACTAGAGCTTGAAAAACTGTTTTTT
clone_size: -
v_call: TRBV20-1
j_call: TRBJ1-4
d_call: -

cdr3_aa: CSAVNRGSYEQYF
cdr3_nt: TGCAGCGCCGTGAACAGGGGTTCCTACGAGCAGTACTTC
clone_size: -
v_call: TRBV29-1
j_call: TRBJ2-7
d_call: TRBD1

cdr3_aa: CASSPQGGEVYEQYF
cdr3_nt: TGTGCCAGCAGCCCCCAGGGAGGGGAGGTTTACGAGCAGTACTTC
clone_size: few
v_call: TRBV7-3
j_call: TRBJ2-7
d_call: TRBD2

cdr3_aa: CASSKLAGGNNEQFF
cdr3_nt: TGCGCCAGCAGCAAACTAGCGGGAGGTAACAATGAGCAGTTCTTC
clone_size: few
v_call: TRBV5-1
j_call: TRBJ2-1
d_call: TRBD2

cdr3_aa: CSVGGGNTEAFF
cdr3_nt: TGCAGTGTCGGTGGGGGGAACACTGAAGCTTTCTTT
clone_size: -
v_call: TRBV20-1
j_call: TRBJ1-1
d_call: -

cdr3_aa: CASSQAQVLRLGEQFF
cdr3_nt: TGTGCCAGCAGCCAGGCCCAGGTCCTCAGGCTGGGCGAGCAGTTCTTC
clone_size: -
v_call: TRBV4-2
j_call: TRBJ2-1
d_call: -

cdr3_aa: CSARQTSGPGYEQYF
cdr3_nt: TGCAGTGCTAGACAGACTAGCGGCCCGGGCTATGAGCAGTACTTC
clone_size: once
v_call: TRBV20-1
j_call: TRBJ2-5
d_call: TRBD2

cdr3_aa: CASSQGYLAGGRDTQYF
cdr3_nt: TGTGCCAGCAGCCAAGGTTATTTGGCGGGAGGTAGGGATACGCAGTATTTT
clone_size: -
v_call: TRBV3-1
j_call: TRBJ2-3
d_call: TRBD2

cdr3_aa: CASSSGLRDRGGMNTEAFF
cdr3_nt: TGCGCCAGCAGCTCCGGGCTCCGGGACAGGGGGGGAATGAACACTGAAGCTTTCTTT
clone_size: -
v_call: TRBV5-1
j_call: TRBJ1-1
d_call: TRBD1

cdr3_aa: CASSAGDKPYEQFF
cdr3_nt: TGTGCCAGCAGCGCTGGGGACAAACCCTACGAGCAGTTCTTC
clone_size: -
v_call: TRBV9
j_call: TRBJ2-1
d_call: -

cdr3_aa: CASSVLAGETQYF
cdr3_nt: TGTGCCAGCAGCGTATTGGCCGGAGAGACCCAGTACTTC
clone_size: many
v_call: TRBV9
j_call: TRBJ2-5
d_call: -